The 27 T cell receptor beta chains listed next were all sequenced from one sample in a study. TCRdb used MiXCR to reprocess the 5' RACE reads, holding one entry per CDR3 protein. The data contain thousands of distinct CDR3 sequences, 16% of them singletons. The material sequenced was memory CD4+ T cells sorted from blood. Regarding subset: memory CD4+ T cells, CD4+CD45RO+CD25-. The receptors derive from a female donor with breast cancer.

This clonotype is medium-sized. In DNA form, the CDR3 reads TGCGCCAGCAGCCCCGGGACATCGAACACTGAAGCTTTCTTT. It encodes CASSPGTSNTEAFF. The chain has TRBV5-1 and TRBJ1-1; TRBD1 might be the D (6 bases). Germline assignment: CDR1 SGHRS and CDR2 YFSETQ. The CDR3 contains 14 residues. Trimming cost V 4 bases and J 1 base, with 11 bases left between them.

Turning to this clonotype: An end of the junction differs from the germline gene, which may be a read error. The chain joins TRBV10-2 to TRBJ2-5, with D perhaps matching TRBD2 (5 bases). The CDR3 spans 13 residues. CDR1 is WSHSY, CDR2 SAAADI, per germline. CDR3 coding DNA: TGCGCCCGCAGCCGACACGAGGGAAGGACCCAGTACTTC. Its protein product is CARSRHEGRTQYF.

This clonotype was counted between two and nine times. A read error may explain this, as a much larger clone is one base away. The chain links TRBV18 to TRBJ1-1, with TRBD1 matching over 8 bases. This CDR3 spans 16 amino acids. The germline gives CDR1 KGHSH, CDR2 LQKENI. CDR3 protein: CASSPPGRQGNTVAFF. The DNA for the CDR3 is TGTGCCAGCTCACCACCCGGGCGACAGGGGAACACTGTAGCTTTCTTT.

Relative to its sample, this clonotype is medium-sized (0.01 to 0.1%). The V and J genes are TRBV6-6 and TRBJ1-2; 7 nucleotides line up with TRBD1. The CDR3 is made up of 16 amino acids. Trimming took 1 base from V and 4 from J; bases not matched to a gene: 9. Germline CDR1 is MNHNY and CDR2 is SVGAGI (reference sequence). As DNA, the CDR3 is TGTGCCAGCAGTTACTTTCCAGGGGGAAGTCGCTATGGCTACACCTTC. It translates to CASSYFPGGSRYGYTF.

By its share, this clonotype is medium-sized. This chain joins TRBV7-9 and TRBJ2-7; 8 positions agree with TRBD1. The germline V gene has CDR1 SEHNR and CDR2 FQNEAQ (reference sequence). V was pared by 5 bases and J by 11 bases, with 8 bases of the junction left unmatched. This CDR3 has 12 residues. The CDR3 reads CASSPGQGAKYF. DNA for the CDR3: TGTGCCAGCAGCCCTGGACAGGGCGCAAAGTACTTC.

A note on this clonotype: A clone one base away is much larger, so this may be a read error. Since no conserved phenylalanine or tryptophan closes the CDR3, a read error is the likely cause. The chain carries TRBV7-2 and TRBJ2-3; D not resolved. The CDR3 length is 11 residues. Germline V lookup: CDR1 SGHTA, CDR2 FQGNSA. Trimming left V 2 bases short and J 3 bases short, with 0 bases between. The CDR3 DNA sequence: TGTGCCAGCAGCTTAACAGATACGCAGTATTCT. As protein: CASSLTDTQYS.

V is TRBV10-3 and J is TRBJ2-3, with unresolved D. The germline V gene has CDR1 ENHRY and CDR2 SYGVKD. The CDR3 runs 17 residues. Trimming took off 6 bases at V and 5 bases at J, with 24 bases between the two ends. Written as DNA, the CDR3 is TGTGCCATCAGGCGTTCGATCGGTGCAGGTAATCAAGATACGCAGTATTTT. It encodes CAIRRSIGAGNQDTQYF.

The CDR3 sequence is CASSRVAGEQYF. For the CDR3, the DNA is TGTGCCAGTAGCAGGGTCGCGGGGGAGCAGTACTTC. This chain joins TRBV19 and TRBJ2-7; D possibly corresponds to TRBD2 (6 bases). Germline CDR1 and CDR2: LNHDA and SQIVND (reference sequence). Trimming removed 6 bases at V and 7 bases at J, with 13 bases between. There are 12 residues in the CDR3.

By share, this clonotype ranks as medium-sized. The genes are TRBV5-1 and TRBJ2-1, with D perhaps being TRBD1 or TRBD2 (6 bases each). With 4 bases removed from V and 4 bases from J, the gap between germline ends came to 9 bases. CDR3 length: 13 amino acids. From germline, CDR1 is SGHRS and CDR2 YFSETQ. The CDR3: CASSRGLYNEQFF. The CDR3 region has the DNA TGCGCCAGCAGCCGGGGGCTTTACAATGAGCAGTTCTTC.

This clonotype counts as medium-sized (0.01 to 0.1%). J is TRBJ2-7 and V is TRBV7-2; D remains ambiguous. Looked up from germline, CDR1 is SGHTA and CDR2 is FQGNSA. Trimming stripped 5 bases from V and 1 base from J, with 12 bases between. The CDR3 spans 14 residues. This CDR3 reads CASSRARSSYEQYF. CDR3 DNA: TGTGCCAGCAGCCGCGCGCGGTCTTCCTACGAGCAGTACTTC.

In its sample, this clonotype was seen a few times. A clone one base away is much larger, so this may be a read error. V gene TRBV5-1 combines with J gene TRBJ2-7, with TRBD2 as a possible D gene (5 bases). Trimming cost V 9 bases and J 3 bases, with 16 bases left between them. Germline-derived CDR1 and CDR2 are SGHRS and YFSETQ. This CDR3 is 13 amino acids long. The CDR3 reads CATRVVLDYEQYF. CDR3 bases: TGCGCCACCCGGGTGGTACTAGACTACGAGCAGTACTTC.

This clonotype is deemed medium-sized. V usage is TRBV5-1 and J usage is TRBJ2-3; D unresolved. CDR1 is SGHRS, CDR2 YFSETQ, per germline. Trimming removed 6 bases at V and 0 bases at J, with 11 bases between. The CDR3 spans 14 residues. The CDR3 nucleotides read TGCGCCAGCATGTCGGACCGTAGCACAGATACGCAGTATTTT. Translated: CASMSDRSTDTQYF.

The chain has TRBV28 and TRBJ2-7, with D maybe TRBD2 (5 bases). In germline, CDR1 is MDHEN, CDR2 SYDVKM. The CDR3 runs to 12 residues. V was trimmed by 3 bases and J by 4 bases, leaving 7 bases between them. The CDR3 DNA reads as TGTGCCAGCAGTTTGCAGCGGTACGAGCAGTACTTC. Translated: CASSLQRYEQYF.

In this sample, this clonotype is medium-sized. The rearrangement joins TRBV20-1 to TRBJ1-1, with 7 bases lining up with TRBD1. This CDR3 comprises 13 residues. Germline V gene sequence: CDR1 DFQATT, CDR2 SNEGSKA (reference sequence). The junction had 8 bases not matched to a gene; V was cut back by 5 bases and J by 5 bases. This CDR3 is CSAVRGPGTEAFF. DNA of the CDR3: TGCAGTGCTGTGAGGGGGCCGGGAACTGAAGCTTTCTTT.

By frequency in the sample, this clonotype is medium-sized. V is TRBV28 and J is TRBJ2-5; 10 bases agree with TRBD2. After removal of 5 bases from V and 4 bases from J, the junction contained 7 bases not matched to a gene. The CDR3 spans 15 residues. Germline V gene data show CDR1 as MDHEN and CDR2 as SYDVKM. CDR3 bases: TGTGCCAGCAGTACCAGCGGGAGGGCCGGAGAGACCCAGTACTTC. Translated, it gives CASSTSGRAGETQYF.

This clonotype appeared many times. The chain carries TRBV3-1 and TRBJ2-5, with D maybe TRBD1 (6 bases). This CDR3 has 18 residues. Germline V gives CDR1 LGHDT, CDR2 YNNKEL (reference sequence). The ends were cut back, 1 base at V and 2 bases at J, with 20 bases in the middle. In DNA, the CDR3 is TGTGCCAGCAGCCAAGCTCTCCCTGGGGGCTCATCGCAAGAGACCCAGTACTTC. Protein sequence: CASSQALPGGSSQETQYF.

Judged by abundance, this clonotype is medium-sized. The rearrangement joins TRBV3-1 to TRBJ1-1; possible D gene TRBD1, 5 bases. V gave up 5 bases and J gave up 3 bases, with 10 bases separating them. Looked up from germline, CDR1 is LGHDT and CDR2 is YNNKEL (reference sequence). This CDR3 spans 13 amino acids. The CDR3 DNA is TGTGCCAGCAGCTTAAGAGGGGACACTGAAGCTTTCTTT. This gives the protein CASSLRGDTEAFF. Complete variable domain (other parts from reference TRBV3-1 and TRBJ1-1): DTAVSQTPKYLVTQMGNDKSIKCEQNLGHDTMYWYKQDSKKFLKIMFSYNNKELIINETVPNRFSPKSPDKAHLNLHINSLELGDSAVYFCASSLRGDTEAFFGQGTRLTVV.

This clonotype appeared many times. The chain carries TRBV10-3 and TRBJ1-1; the D gene is possibly TRBD1 (5 bases). The V end was cut by 8 bases, the J end by 1 base, with 8 bases between. The CDR3 sequence is 12 residues long. CDR1 ENHRY and CDR2 SYGVKD come from the germline V gene. The CDR3 nucleotides are TGTGCCATCGGTGGACAGAACACTGAAGCTTTCTTT. Its translation: CAIGGQNTEAFF.

This clonotype was observed a few times. Here the CDR3 omits its conserved ending phenylalanine or tryptophan, so a read error is the likely source. This sequence joins TRBV7-8 and TRBJ2-7, with D maybe TRBD2 (5 bases). CDR1 is SGHVS, CDR2 FQNEAQ, per germline. Trimming cost V 5 bases and J 2 bases, with 19 bases left between them. The CDR3 is 16 amino acids. The CDR3 region has the DNA TGTGCCAGCAGCACCCAAATCTTAAGCGGACCCTACGAGCAGTACTGC. It specifies CASSTQILSGPYEQYC.

Sample share makes this clonotype medium-sized (0.01 to 0.1%). The rearrangement links TRBV6-2 or TRBV6-3 to TRBJ2-1; 11 bases are shared with TRBD2. V lost 4 bases and J lost 7; bases outside the gene matches: 6. The CDR3 extends over 15 amino acids. In germline, CDR1 is MNHEY, CDR2 SVGEGT. This CDR3 reads CASSSPGTSGNEQFF. In nucleotides, the CDR3 is TGTGCCAGCAGTTCACCGGGGACTAGCGGTAATGAGCAGTTCTTC.

This clonotype qualifies as medium-sized. This chain uses TRBV7-8 with TRBJ2-5; D is possibly TRBD2 (5 bases). Per the germline V gene, CDR1 is SGHVS and CDR2 is FQNEAQ. V was cut by 3 bases and J by 5 bases, with 13 bases left in between. The CDR3 has 14 amino acids. In nucleotides, the CDR3 is TGTGCCAGCAGCTTCTTCGGCCGAGGGGAGACCCAGTACTTC. Its translation is CASSFFGRGETQYF.

By its share, this clonotype is medium-sized. The gene calls are TRBV7-3 and TRBJ2-1, with 9 bases identical to TRBD2. Per the germline V gene, CDR1 is SGHTA and CDR2 is FQGTGA. The CDR3 runs 14 residues. With V trimmed by 2 bases and J by 7 bases, 3 bases remained unmatched. CDR3 nucleotide sequence: TGTGCCAGCAGCTTACTAGCGGGAAAAAATGAGCAGTTCTTC. Protein sequence: CASSLLAGKNEQFF.

In this sample, this clonotype turned up many times. The V call is TRBV7-2, the J call TRBJ1-1; no firm D call. V was clipped by 0 bases and J by 8 bases, with 10 bases between them. This CDR3 spans 13 amino acids. Germline V lookup: CDR1 SGHTA, CDR2 FQGNSA. The CDR3 loop is CASSLAEMFEAFF. CDR3 sequence (DNA): TGTGCCAGCAGCTTAGCGGAAATGTTCGAAGCTTTCTTT. The whole variable domain, filled in from reference TRBV7-2 and TRBJ1-1, reads GAGVSQSPSNKVTEKGKDVELRCDPISGHTALYWYRQSLGQGLEFLIYFQGNSAPDKSGLPSDRFSAERTGGSVSTLTIQRTQQEDSAVYLCASSLAEMFEAFFGQGTRLTVV.

This clonotype is categorized as medium-sized. The chain joins TRBV6-5 to TRBJ1-1, with TRBD1 matching 10 bases. J lost 4 bases, V lost 6 bases, and 5 bases had no gene match. The CDR3 contains 14 residues. The germline gives CDR1 MNHEY, CDR2 SVGAGI. The CDR3 DNA sequence: TGTGCCAGCAGACCGGACAGGGGGACCACTGAAGCTTTCTTT. Its protein is CASRPDRGTTEAFF.

This clonotype was observed at least ten times. The J gene is TRBJ1-6, the V gene TRBV5-1; no definite D call. This CDR3 has 14 residues. Germline values: CDR1 SGHRS, CDR2 YFSETQ. Trimming pared 0 bases from V and 7 bases from J, leaving 8 bases between. In nucleotides, the CDR3 is TGCGCCAGCAGCTTGGAGCGGCGGAATTCACCCCTCCACTTT. Translating gives CASSLERRNSPLHF. The complete variable domain, with remaining parts taken from reference TRBV5-1 and TRBJ1-6, reads KAGVTQTPRYLIKTRGQQVTLSCSPISGHRSVSWYQQTPGQGLQFLFEYFSETQRNKGNFPGRFSGRQFSNSRSEMNVSTLELGDSALYLCASSLERRNSPLHFGNGTRLTVT.

A few counts support this clonotype. A much larger clone is a single base away; this may be a read error. The rearrangement joins TRBV18 to TRBJ2-1; D could derive from TRBD1 or TRBD2 (5 bases each). There are 16 residues in the CDR3. The germline gives CDR1 KGHSH, CDR2 LQKENI. The CDR3 DNA reads TGTGCCAGCTCACCACAGAGGGCAGGGATTGGTGATGAGCAGTCCTTC. Protein: CASSPQRAGIGDEQSF.

This clonotype was observed a handful of times. V gene TRBV9 combines with J gene TRBJ1-2, with D tentatively TRBD1 (6 bases). Trimming took 4 bases from V and 6 from J, leaving 13 bases between them. The germline gives CDR1 SGDLS, CDR2 YYNGEE. The CDR3 spans 13 residues. The CDR3 nucleotides are TGTGCCAGCAGCTTAAGGGGGTTCGATGGCTACACCTTC. This translates into CASSLRGFDGYTF.